The clone carrying this T cell receptor (beta chain) has more than one count but fewer than ten. Germline V gene sequence: CDR1 SGHRS, CDR2 YFSETQ. CDR3 length: 14 amino acids. V gave up 4 bases and J gave up 7 bases, with 15 bases separating them. This specimen belongs to a study of regulatory T cells in long-lasting Graves disease. As to time point: newly diagnosed GD, antithyroid drugs for less than 3 months. Generation of the TCR library employed RNA extracted from PBMCs. Arm-PCR of CDR3 regions and iRepertoire HTBI primers were used to build TCR beta libraries. How the authors handled the data: Overall, samples carried 60 to 65 TRBV and over 12 TRBJ segments. TCRdb re-derived calls from the multiplex PCR reads in MiXCR, one entry per CDR3 protein. The authors' filters were not applied to this entry. The sample has about 560,000 distinct CDR3 sequences, approximately 16% seen once. This same sample was also part of a study on T cells in Graves' hyperthyroidism and ophthalmopathy. That investigation notes: Ophthalmopathy cases were set apart from stable hyperthyroidism by a 13 V-J model. Ophthalmopathy, as predicted by the model, came a median about seven months after the prediction.

The chain recombines TRBV5-1 with TRBJ2-1; possible D gene TRBD2, 5 bases. The clonotype comes from a man between 18 and 29 years old with Graves disease. This specimen was peripheral blood mononuclear cells (PBMCs), taken at new diagnosis, from a patient treated with antithyroid drugs. CDR3 sequence (DNA): TGCGCCAGCAGCCTGGCCACTCCGGGAAATGAGCAGTTCTTC. This encodes CASSLATPGNEQFF. Together with reference TRBV5-1 and TRBJ2-1, the CDR3 gives the full variable domain: KAGVTQTPRYLIKTRGQQVTLSCSPISGHRSVSWYQQTPGQGLQFLFEYFSETQRNKGNFPGRFSGRQFSNSRSEMNVSTLELGDSALYLCASSLATPGNEQFFGPGTRLTVL.